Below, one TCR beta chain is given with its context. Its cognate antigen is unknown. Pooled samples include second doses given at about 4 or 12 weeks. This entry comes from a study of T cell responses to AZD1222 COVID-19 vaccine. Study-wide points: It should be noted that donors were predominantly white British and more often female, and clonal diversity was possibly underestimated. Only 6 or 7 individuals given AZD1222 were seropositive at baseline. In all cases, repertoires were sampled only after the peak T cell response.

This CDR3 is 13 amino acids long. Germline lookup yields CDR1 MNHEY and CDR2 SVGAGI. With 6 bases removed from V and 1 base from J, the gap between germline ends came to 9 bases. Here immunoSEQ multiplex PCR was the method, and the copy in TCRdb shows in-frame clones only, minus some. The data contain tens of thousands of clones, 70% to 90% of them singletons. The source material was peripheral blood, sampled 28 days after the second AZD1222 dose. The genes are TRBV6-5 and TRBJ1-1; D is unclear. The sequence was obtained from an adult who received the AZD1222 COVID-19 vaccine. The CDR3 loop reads CASRQVSNTEAFF. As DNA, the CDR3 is TGTGCCAGCAGGCAGGTCTCGAACACTGAAGCTTTCTTT.